What follows are 10 T cell receptor beta chains derived from one specimen sequenced in a study of T-cell memory formation after mild COVID-19. TCRdb itself ran the 5' RACE reads through MiXCR, one entry per CDR3 protein. The sample lists over 500,000 distinct CDR3 sequences, approximately 15% seen once, with around 8.1% in the top ten. Sequenced: PBMCs or a T cell subset sorted from them (not recorded which). All receptors derive from an adult woman who had mild COVID-19 (a few samples of this study predate the infection). Cell type and time point are not known.

The rearrangement joins TRBV4-2 to TRBJ2-3; TRBD2 might be the D (6 bases). The CDR3 totals 17 residues. Looked up from germline, CDR1 is LGHNA and CDR2 is YNFKEQ. The V gene lost 0 bases and the J gene lost 1 base, with 14 bases spanning the gap. Here the CDR3 reads CASSQESPSARTDTQYF. Written as DNA, the CDR3 is TGTGCCAGCAGCCAAGAATCCCCTAGCGCCCGCACAGATACGCAGTATTTT.

This clonotype was detected a few times. CDR3 coding DNA: TGTGCCAGCTCACCCGAGGAGTTTACTCAGCCCCAGCATTTT. Translating gives CASSPEEFTQPQHF. This chain connects TRBV18 to TRBJ1-5, with D unclear. CDR1 is KGHSH and CDR2 is LQKENI in the germline V gene. V was trimmed by 3 bases and J by 6 bases, leaving 12 bases between them. The CDR3 consists of 14 residues. Using reference TRBV18 and TRBJ1-5 for the parts outside the CDR3, the full variable domain is NAGVMQNPRHLVRRRGQEARLRCSPMKGHSHVYWYRQLPEEGLKFMVYLQKENIIDESGMPKERFSAEFPKEGPSILRIQQVVRGDSAAYFCASSPEEFTQPQHFGDGTRLSIL.

This clonotype was seen a handful of times. CDR3 sequence (DNA): TGCAGTGCAAAGACTAGCGGGGGGGATACGCAGTATTTT. The encoded protein is CSAKTSGGDTQYF. V and J are TRBV20-1 and TRBJ2-3; 13 positions agree with TRBD2. The CDR3 has 13 amino acids. CDR1 and CDR2 from the germline V gene are DFQATT and SNEGSKA (reference sequence). The ends lost 6 bases at V and 6 bases at J; junction bases unmatched: 3.

This clonotype was detected only a few times. The chain is built from TRBV20-1 and TRBJ2-3; 7 nucleotides match TRBD2. J gave up 0 bases and V 3 bases, and 15 bases lay outside the gene matches. From germline, CDR1 is DFQATT and CDR2 SNEGSKA (reference sequence). The CDR3 has 18 residues. The DNA for the CDR3 is TGCAGTGCTAGTCGCGCCCAGTGGGCGGGGGAAAGCACAGATACGCAGTATTTT. This sequence encodes CSASRAQWAGESTDTQYF.

The chain employs TRBV12-3 or TRBV12-4 and TRBJ1-1; tentative D call: TRBD1 (6 bases). This CDR3 is built from 14 residues. V lost 4 bases, J lost 7 bases, and 16 bases lay in between. The CDR3 sequence: CASSSREGGLEAFF. The CDR3 DNA reads TGTGCCAGCAGTTCCCGGGAAGGGGGGCTTGAAGCTTTCTTT.

The rearrangement uses TRBV9 and TRBJ2-7; D not resolved. The CDR3 sequence is 14 residues long. Trimming removed 4 bases at V and 2 bases at J, with 13 bases between. CDR1 is SGDLS, CDR2 YYNGEE, per germline. The CDR3: CASSPRKIPYEQYF. The CDR3 DNA is TGTGCCAGCAGCCCAAGGAAGATACCCTACGAGCAGTACTTC.

The J gene is TRBJ1-1, the V gene TRBV12-3 or TRBV12-4; D perhaps matches TRBD1 (5 bases). V lost 6 bases and J 0 bases, leaving 23 bases between the germline ends. This CDR3 is built from 18 residues. In DNA form, the CDR3 reads TGTGCCAGCAGAAGTAGAGACGGGACTTGGGCCATGAACACTGAAGCTTTCTTT. Amino acid sequence: CASRSRDGTWAMNTEAFF.

The chain links TRBV11-2 to TRBJ1-1; a possible D gene is TRBD1 (5 bases). Trimming took 7 bases from V and 1 from J, leaving 13 bases between them. The CDR3 runs 14 residues. The germline CDR1 and CDR2 sequences are SGHAT and FQNNGV. CDR3 amino acids: CASTPGLGNTEAFF. CDR3 DNA sequence: TGTGCCAGCACCCCGGGACTGGGGAACACTGAAGCTTTCTTT.

Only a few counts were recorded for this clonotype. The chain carries TRBV7-2 and TRBJ2-3; the D gene is possibly TRBD2 (6 bases). Deletions cut 1 base from V and 3 bases from J, with 14 bases between. The CDR3 has 16 residues. CDR1 is SGHTA, CDR2 FQGNSA, per germline. CDR3 DNA: TGTGCCAGCAGCTTAGTAACCGGGAGCAGGACAGATACGCAGTATTTT. Translated: CASSLVTGSRTDTQYF.

This clonotype was observed a handful of times. This chain uses TRBV20-1 with TRBJ1-2; 7 bases are a match to TRBD1. J was trimmed by 2 bases and V by 5 bases; bases with no gene match: 8. This CDR3 has 14 amino acids. Germline CDR1 reads DFQATT; CDR2 reads SNEGSKA (reference sequence). The CDR3 region is CSADRDRPNYGYTF. CDR3 coding DNA: TGCAGTGCTGATAGGGACAGACCCAACTATGGCTACACCTTC.